One and the same sample provided the 14 T cell receptor beta chains below, sequenced in a study of regulatory T cells in long-lasting Graves disease. Regarding time point: newly diagnosed GD, antithyroid drugs for less than 3 months. The authors made the TCR library using RNA they extracted from PBMCs. CDR3 regions were amplified by Arm-PCR using iRepertoire HTBI primers to build TCR beta libraries. Via MiXCR, TCRdb re-called the multiplex PCR reads, giving one row per CDR3 protein. The repertoire holds around 480,000 distinct CDR3 sequences, with around 15% as singletons. These data were likewise used in another study, on T cells in Graves' hyperthyroidism and ophthalmopathy.

This specimen consisted of peripheral blood mononuclear cells (PBMCs), obtained at new diagnosis, from a patient treated with antithyroid drugs. These receptors were collected from a man in his forties or fifties with Graves disease.

This clonotype was counted at least ten times. The V and J genes are TRBV27 and TRBJ1-5, with a tentative D call TRBD1 (6 bases). This CDR3 has 14 amino acids. Germline values: CDR1 MNHEY, CDR2 SMNVEV (reference sequence). The V end was cut by 2 bases, the J end by 3 bases, with 8 bases between. CDR3 region: CASSLPGANQPQHF. The CDR3 nucleotides read TGTGCCAGCAGTTTACCAGGGGCCAATCAGCCCCAGCATTTT.

This clonotype was seen ten or more times. For the CDR3, the DNA is TGTGCCACCAGCAGAGATATCCAGGGGGCAGGAGATACGCAGTATTTT. Residues: CATSRDIQGAGDTQYF. The chain employs TRBV15 and TRBJ2-3; TRBD1 matches 8 bases. The V gene end was trimmed by 0 bases and the J gene end by 5 bases; junction bases not matched to a gene: 7. The CDR3 consists of 16 residues. Germline V gene lookup returns CDR1 LNHNV and CDR2 YYDKDF (reference sequence).

The genes are TRBV30 and TRBJ2-1; D may correspond to TRBD1 or TRBD2 (6 bases each). Per germline, CDR1 GTSNPN and CDR2 SVGIG (reference sequence). This CDR3 contains 14 residues. V was pared by 0 bases and J by 7 bases, with 13 bases between. The CDR3 sequence is CAWSVRGRPNEQFF. DNA for the CDR3: TGTGCCTGGAGTGTACGGGGGCGCCCGAATGAGCAGTTCTTC.

This clonotype was picked up many times. J is TRBJ2-7 and V is TRBV7-8; D is perhaps TRBD1 (8 bases). V lost 6 bases and J lost 6, with 24 bases in between. Germline V gene data show CDR1 as SGHVS and CDR2 as FQNEAQ. The CDR3 length is 16 residues. The CDR3 coding sequence is TGTGCCAGCAGAGGCGGGAGAGGCAGGGGGCTCTCCGAGCAGTACTTC. The encoded protein is CASRGGRGRGLSEQYF.

This clonotype was seen only a few times. This may be a read error: a much more frequent sequence differs by one nucleotide. The chain combines TRBV7-2 with TRBJ2-3; 8 nucleotides line up with TRBD1. CDR1 and CDR2 (germline): SGHTA, FQGNSA. This CDR3 has 17 residues. The CDR3 reads CASSLGVRRGRGDAQYF. CDR3 bases: TGTGCCAGCAGCTTAGGTGTGCGCAGGGGGCGAGGAGATGCGCAGTATTTT.

At least ten counts were recorded for this clonotype. The CDR3: CASSSSGSGETQYF. In nucleotides, the CDR3 is TGTGCCAGCAGCTCTAGCGGGAGCGGTGAGACCCAGTACTTC. The chain carries TRBV7-2 and TRBJ2-5; 10 nucleotides line up with TRBD2. The germline gives CDR1 SGHTA, CDR2 FQGNSA. This CDR3 comprises 14 residues. The trim removed 4 bases at V and 5 bases at J, leaving 4 bases unmatched.

This clonotype came up many times. In DNA, the CDR3 is TGTGCCAGCAGCGCCACCGGGACAGGGGGGAGGGGAAACATTCAGTACTTC. The encoded protein is CASSATGTGGRGNIQYF. J is TRBJ2-4 and V is TRBV7-2; 11 bases agree with TRBD1. CDR1 SGHTA and CDR2 FQGNSA come from the germline V gene. This CDR3 region has 17 residues. J gave up 6 bases and V 5 bases, and 12 bases lay outside the gene matches.

The sample holds many counts of this clonotype. The genes are TRBV29-1 and TRBJ2-4; maybe TRBD2 (5 bases). Germline CDR1 SQVTM, CDR2 ANQGSEA. V was clipped by 4 bases and J by 1 base, with 5 bases between them. The CDR3 contains 12 residues. The CDR3 nucleotides are TGCAGCGTTGGCGGGGCCAAAAACATTCAGTACTTC. It specifies CSVGGAKNIQYF.

This clonotype was recorded a few times. The gene calls are TRBV7-2 and TRBJ2-7; no reliable D call. The length of the CDR3 is 12 residues. V lost 6 bases and J lost 3, with 9 bases in between. Germline V gives CDR1 SGHTA, CDR2 FQGNSA. The CDR3 DNA reads as TGTGCCAGCAGGTCCGGGCTCTACGAGCAGTACTTC. Protein: CASRSGLYEQYF.

Comment on this clonotype: Being one base from a much bigger clone, this may be a read error. V gene TRBV3-1 combines with J gene TRBJ1-2; possible D gene TRBD1, 6 bases. The CDR3 extends over 14 amino acids. Germline CDR1 LGHDT, CDR2 YNNKEL (reference sequence). The V gene lost 4 bases and the J gene lost 7 bases, with 16 bases spanning the gap. CDR3 coding DNA: TGTGCCAGCAGCCGAGAATTACAGGGCTCTGGCTACACCTTC. It specifies CASSRELQGSGYTF.

The rearrangement uses TRBV3-1 and TRBJ2-5, with D possibly matching TRBD1 (6 bases). CDR1 LGHDT and CDR2 YNNKEL come from the germline V gene (reference sequence). V lost 7 bases, J lost 1 base, and 13 bases lay in between. The CDR3 runs to 14 residues. Here the CDR3 DNA reads TGTGCCAGCATCCCACTAGGGGGCCAAGAGACCCAGTACTTC. This encodes CASIPLGGQETQYF.

This clonotype occurred a few times. The chain joins TRBV20-1 to TRBJ2-7, with 8 nucleotides matching TRBD2. With V trimmed by 6 bases and J by 4 bases, 8 bases remained unmatched. There are 13 residues in the CDR3. CDR1 is DFQATT, CDR2 SNEGSKA, per germline (reference sequence). The CDR3 loop reads CSAESGSNYEQYF. CDR3 nucleotide sequence: TGCAGTGCCGAGAGCGGGAGTAATTACGAGCAGTACTTC.

This clonotype was observed many times. The chain is built from TRBV18 and TRBJ2-7; D unclear. The V and J ends lost 6 bases and 3 bases respectively, with 6 bases between them. Germline-derived CDR1 and CDR2 are KGHSH and LQKENI. This CDR3 is built from 11 residues. The CDR3 reads CASSPNYEQYF. In DNA form, the CDR3 reads TGTGCCAGCTCCCCGAACTACGAGCAGTACTTC.

This clonotype has at least ten counts. V usage is TRBV6-1 and J usage is TRBJ2-6; the D is unclear. With 6 bases removed from V and 6 bases from J, the gap between germline ends came to 15 bases. CDR1 is MNHNS and CDR2 is SASEGT in the germline V gene. The length of the CDR3 is 15 residues. CDR3 DNA: TGTGCCAGCAGCCCACGGTCCCTACAGGCCAACGTCCTGACTTTC. It encodes CASSPRSLQANVLTF.